One sample yielded the 17 T cell receptor beta chains listed below, sequenced in a study of OX40 agonist ivuxolimab in advanced cancers. TCRdb's table, derived via immunoSEQ multiplex PCR, lists solely in-frame clones and lacks some. The table includes about 82,000 clones, over 80% detected once. The specimen was CD4+ or CD8+ T cells sorted from blood, collected in a trial of the OX40 agonist ivuxolimab. These receptors were obtained from an adult with an advanced solid tumor such as melanoma, head and neck, liver or kidney cancer.

CDR3 DNA sequence: TGTGCCAGCAGCTTTAGCAGGACAGAATCCTACGAGCAGTACTTC. This encodes CASSFSRTESYEQYF. V usage is TRBV11-2 and J usage is TRBJ2-7, with a tentative D call TRBD1 (6 bases). V was pared by 3 bases and J by 1 base, with 13 bases between. The CDR3 consists of 15 residues. The germline V gene encodes CDR1 SGHAT and CDR2 FQNNGV.

This CDR3 reads CAWSSGGGLYEQFF. The CDR3 DNA follows: TGTGCCTGGAGTAGCGGGGGGGGACTCTATGAGCAGTTCTTC. The chain is built from TRBV30 and TRBJ2-1, with 10 bases that match TRBD2. Looked up from germline, CDR1 is GTSNPN and CDR2 is SVGIG (reference sequence). The ends lost 2 bases at V and 8 bases at J; junction bases unmatched: 6. The CDR3 is 14 amino acids.

V gene TRBV7-9 combines with J gene TRBJ2-7; TRBD1 matches 9 bases. V was pared by 3 bases and J by 3 bases, with 3 bases of the junction left unmatched. CDR3 length: 14 amino acids. Germline V gene sequence: CDR1 SEHNR, CDR2 FQNEAQ (reference sequence). In DNA form, the CDR3 reads TGTGCCAGCAGCTTCCGGGACAGGGACTACGAGCAGTACTTC. Residues: CASSFRDRDYEQYF.

This clone came up once. V usage is TRBV6-1 and J usage is TRBJ1-6; 10 nucleotides align to TRBD1. CDR1 is MNHNS, CDR2 SASEGT, per germline. Trimming cost V 4 bases and J 9 bases; bases outside gene matches: 3. The CDR3 length is 14 residues. The CDR3 reads CASSGQGAGSPLHF. The CDR3 coding sequence is TGTGCCAGCAGTGGACAGGGGGCTGGTTCACCCCTCCACTTT.

This chain connects TRBV5-1 to TRBJ1-4; no reliable D call. The V and J ends lost 3 bases and 0 bases respectively, with 12 bases between them. CDR1 and CDR2 from the germline V gene are SGHRS and YFSETQ. The CDR3 sequence is 16 residues long. The CDR3 reads CASSSEGPATNEKLFF. DNA for the CDR3: TGCGCCAGCAGCTCAGAAGGACCGGCAACTAATGAAAAACTGTTTTTT.

The genes are TRBV7-6 and TRBJ2-7; no clear D gene. Germline lookup yields CDR1 SGHVS and CDR2 FNYEAQ. CDR3 length: 15 amino acids. Trimming cost V 0 bases and J 6 bases, with 15 bases left between them. CDR3 sequence: CASSLATIDFSEQYF. The CDR3 DNA reads TGTGCCAGCAGCTTAGCAACTATCGACTTTTCCGAGCAGTACTTC.

A note on this clone: At one of its ends the junction is not consistent with the germline gene, which may arise from a read error. The genes are TRBV25-1 and TRBJ2-2; 9 nucleotides agree with TRBD1. The CDR3 runs 16 residues. The germline CDR1 and CDR2 sequences are MGHDK and SYGVNS. The CDR3 here is CAGSDLNRGRGGELFF. The CDR3 DNA sequence: TGTGCCGGCAGTGACCTCAACAGGGGGCGAGGCGGGGAGCTGTTTTTT.

This clone was recorded once. The rearrangement uses TRBV28 and TRBJ1-1; D perhaps matches TRBD1 (5 bases). Trimming took off 5 bases at V and 6 bases at J, with 19 bases between the two ends. The CDR3 is made up of 15 amino acids. Germline V CDR1 and CDR2: MDHEN, SYDVKM. The CDR3 bases are TGTGCCAGCAGTCCCGCCCGGTGGGACGGGGCTGAAGCTTTCTTT. It yields the protein CASSPARWDGAEAFF.

This clone has only a few counts. The chain is built from TRBV7-2 and TRBJ1-2; D uncertain. The CDR3 is made up of 13 amino acids. V lost 5 bases to trimming and J lost 6 bases, with 13 bases between them. In germline, CDR1 is SGHTA, CDR2 FQGNSA. CDR3 sequence reads: CASSTRRADGYTF. The CDR3 DNA sequence: TGTGCCAGCAGCACTAGAAGGGCTGATGGCTACACCTTC.

The V and J genes are TRBV11-2 and TRBJ2-1, with D perhaps matching TRBD1 (5 bases). This CDR3 is built from 15 residues. Germline CDR1 and CDR2: SGHAT and FQNNGV. Deletions cut 3 bases from V and 8 bases from J, with 17 bases between. The chain's CDR3 is CASSLVGEGADEQFF. The CDR3, as DNA: TGTGCCAGCAGCTTGGTAGGGGAAGGAGCCGATGAGCAGTTCTTC.

The J gene is TRBJ1-1, the V gene TRBV14; D unclear. The CDR3 has 16 amino acids. The germline V gene encodes CDR1 SGHDN and CDR2 FVKESK. V lost 5 bases and J lost 0, with 16 bases in between. The DNA for the CDR3 is TGTGCCAGCAGCGAAGGGCGGGGTACCATGAACACTGAAGCTTTCTTT. It yields the protein CASSEGRGTMNTEAFF.

This clone showed up just a few times. The rearrangement joins TRBV6-1 to TRBJ2-3; D possibly uses TRBD1 or TRBD2 (6 bases each). Germline CDR1 reads MNHNS; CDR2 reads SASEGT. This CDR3 has 15 amino acids. The V and J ends lost 6 bases and 2 bases respectively, with 15 bases between them. CDR3 bases: TGTGCCAGCAGGATCTTGTGGGGGGCCACAGATACGCAGTATTTT. Residues: CASRILWGATDTQYF.

V and J are TRBV7-3 and TRBJ2-7; D not certain. CDR3 length: 13 residues. Germline V gene sequence: CDR1 SGHTA, CDR2 FQGTGA. V was cut by 5 bases and J by 6 bases, with 14 bases left in between. The CDR3: CASSGRPGGEQYF. The CDR3, as DNA: TGTGCCAGCAGCGGCCGGCCAGGTGGCGAGCAGTACTTC.

V usage is TRBV2 and J usage is TRBJ1-5, with D unclear. Deletions cut 1 base from V and 7 bases from J, with 11 bases between. The germline gives CDR1 SNHLY, CDR2 FYNNEI. This CDR3 is built from 14 residues. This CDR3 is CASSEGKGRQPQHF. The CDR3 coding sequence is TGTGCCAGCAGTGAAGGTAAAGGGAGACAGCCCCAGCATTTT.

V is TRBV4-2 and J is TRBJ2-5; possibly TRBD1 for D (7 bases). Germline CDR1 and CDR2: LGHNA and YNFKEQ. Trimming shortened V by 4 bases and J by 2 bases, and 14 bases separated the two germline ends. This CDR3 contains 15 residues. The CDR3 sequence: CASSPPQGGQETQYF. CDR3 bases: TGTGCCAGCAGCCCTCCCCAGGGGGGACAAGAGACCCAGTACTTC.

V gene TRBV10-1 combines with J gene TRBJ2-7; 7 bases match TRBD1. J was trimmed by 4 bases and V by 1 base; bases with no gene match: 16. The CDR3 sequence is 18 residues long. CDR1 is WNHNN, CDR2 SYGVQD, per germline (reference sequence). Written as DNA, the CDR3 is TGCGCCAGCAGTGAGTTCTCAGGGAGACGGGGACAGATTTACGAGCAGTACTTC. Residues: CASSEFSGRRGQIYEQYF.

The chain joins TRBV7-2 to TRBJ2-5, with 8 bases lining up with TRBD2. Germline trimming cut 4 bases from V and 5 bases from J; bases unmatched to any gene: 3. The CDR3 spans 13 residues. In germline, CDR1 is SGHTA, CDR2 FQGNSA. CDR3 region: CASSSQRGETQYF. DNA for the CDR3: TGTGCCAGCAGCTCTCAGCGGGGGGAGACCCAGTACTTC.